These T cell receptor beta chains were read from a single sample in a study of T cells in Graves' hyperthyroidism and ophthalmopathy. In TCRdb, the multiplex PCR reads were re-called with MiXCR into one record per CDR3 protein. Of around 450,000 distinct CDR3 sequences detected, 15% to 17% appear once; the ten largest clones hold roughly 7.7%. Sequenced: blood. All receptors derive from a young woman with Graves' hyperthyroidism. Each CDR3 is given with its conserved first and last residue. The D gene is left open where the match is weak. Clone size, where shown, is once, few, many, or a class for clones that have expanded.

many,TRBJ2-1,TRBD2,TRBV3-1,TGTGCCAGCAGAGGGGCGGGAGGGTGGTCCTACAATGAGCAGTTCTTC,CASRGAGGWSYNEQFF
few,TRBJ1-4,TRBD1,TRBV20-1,TGCAGTGCTAGAGCCCCCTCCGGGACAGGGAATGAAAAACTGTTTTTT,CSARAPSGTGNEKLFF
many,TRBJ2-3,TRBD1,TRBV5-1,TGCGCCAGCAGCTCAACCTTAGCGGGACAGGGGGCTGATACGCAGTATTTT,CASSSTLAGQGADTQYF
many,TRBJ2-7,TRBD1,TRBV4-1,TGCGCCAGCAGCCAAGACGGTCCGGGACAGGGGCCCTACGAGCAGTACTTC,CASSQDGPGQGPYEQYF
many,TRBJ2-7,TRBD2,TRBV20-1,TGCAGTGCTGGAGTAGCGGGGGGGCCGGGAGAGCAGTACTTC,CSAGVAGGPGEQYF
many,TRBJ1-6,TRBD1,TRBV6-1,TGTGCCAGCAGTATGACAGGGAAGTTTCCACCCCTCCACTTT,CASSMTGKFPPLHF
many,TRBJ2-2,.,TRBV24-1,TGTGCCACCAGTGATTCTACCCCGAACACCGGGGAGCTGTTTTTT,CATSDSTPNTGELFF
.,TRBJ2-3,TRBD2,TRBV18,TGTGCCAGCTCACCACCTTATGGACTAGCGTCTAGCACAGATACGCAGTATTTT,CASSPPYGLASSTDTQYF
many,TRBJ1-3,.,TRBV3-1,TGTGCCAGCAGCAAGGATATGAGAAACACCATATATTTT,CASSKDMRNTIYF
many,TRBJ2-1,TRBD1,TRBV2,TGTGCCAGCAGTGGCCCTGGACAGGGGGGGGGTGAGCAGTTCTTC,CASSGPGQGGGEQFF
many,TRBJ2-3,.,TRBV7-2,TGTGCCAGCAGTCGCGGGATAGCGGCAGATACGCAGTATTTT,CASSRGIAADTQYF
.,TRBJ2-7,TRBD2,TRBV7-9,TGTGCCAGCAGCTTAGGACTAGCGGGAGTCGAGCAGTACTTC,CASSLGLAGVEQYF
.,TRBJ2-5,.,TRBV7-2,TGTGCCAGCAGCTTAGAGGTTCTTTCGAGACGAGTGAACTTC,CASSLEVLSRRVNF
many,TRBJ2-7,.,TRBV6-5,TGTGCCAGCAGTTACCCGTTTGAACCCCGGGACAACTCCTACGAGCAGTACTTC,CASSYPFEPRDNSYEQYF
.,TRBJ2-7,TRBD2,TRBV13,TGTGCCAGCAGCTCCCGCAGAAGCGGGAGGGTGGGCGACGAGCAGTACTTC,CASSSRRSGRVGDEQYF
many,TRBJ1-2,.,TRBV10-3,TGTGCCATCAGGGGGGCGGGCCCGGTGAAGAAAGGCTACACCTTC,CAIRGAGPVKKGYTF
many,TRBJ2-1,TRBD2,TRBV6-1,TGTGCCAGCAAAAAGCGGGAGGTGGGGACCAATGAGCAGTTCTTC,CASKKREVGTNEQFF
.,TRBJ2-1,.,TRBV6-1,TGTGCCACCCAATCCTGGAAACTAGCTCTTGAGCAGTTCTTC,CATQSWKLALEQFF
few,TRBJ2-2,.,TRBV5-8,TGTGCCAGCAGCTCGAGCCTTCACACCGGGGAGCTGTTTTTT,CASSSSLHTGELFF
many,TRBJ1-1,.,TRBV5-1,TGCGCCAGCAGCTTCGTAGGGACTGAAGCTTTCTTT,CASSFVGTEAFF
many,TRBJ1-1,.,TRBV6-1,TGTGCCAGCAGTGAAGCGCAGGAAAGCACTGAAGCTTTCTTT,CASSEAQESTEAFF
few,TRBJ2-2,.,TRBV24-1,TGTGCCACCAGTGAATACACCGGGGAGCTGTTTTTT,CATSEYTGELFF
many,TRBJ2-5,.,TRBV2,TGTGCCAGCAGTGTAGCGAGGGTCGTGTTCGAGACCCAGTACTTC,CASSVARVVFETQYF
many,TRBJ2-3,.,TRBV27,TGTGCCAGCAGTTTTTACAGGGGGGGGACAGATACGCAGTATTTT,CASSFYRGGTDTQYF
.,TRBJ2-7,.,TRBV29-1,TGCAGCGCCGAAGCCGGCTACGAGCAGTACTTC,CSAEAGYEQYF
many,TRBJ2-5,.,TRBV6-5,TGTGCCAGCAGTTACGGAAAAGAGACCCAGTACTTC,CASSYGKETQYF
many,TRBJ1-1,.,TRBV12-3/TRBV12-4,TGTGCCAGCAGTTTATTGGGGGAGGGGTCCGAAGCTTTCTTT,CASSLLGEGSEAFF
many,TRBJ1-4,.,TRBV4-1,TGCGCCAGCAGTCCCCCGGAGAGGGGTTTTAATGAAAAACTGTTTTTT,CASSPPERGFNEKLFF
many,TRBJ1-4,.,TRBV20-1,TGCAGTGCTAGAGATCGCAGGGCGGGTGAAAAACTGTTTTTT,CSARDRRAGEKLFF
.,TRBJ2-1,TRBD2,TRBV13,TGTGCCAGCAGCTCTCCCTTTAGCGGGGGGGCCGGCAATGAGCAGTTCTTC,CASSSPFSGGAGNEQFF
many,TRBJ2-3,TRBD2,TRBV6-1,TGTGCCAGCAGTGTGACTAGCGGGAGCCCAGATACGCAGTATTTT,CASSVTSGSPDTQYF
few,TRBJ1-4,.,TRBV20-1,TGCAGTGCGTTGAGAGGGGGTGGGGTCGAGGAAAAACTGTTTTTT,CSALRGGGVEEKLFF
many,TRBJ1-5,.,TRBV27,TGTGCCAGCAGTACCGGACAGAACGTAGGCAATCAGCCCCAGCATTTT,CASSTGQNVGNQPQHF
.,TRBJ2-1,TRBD2,TRBV28,TGTGCCAGTGGACTAGCGGGCATCAATGAGCAGTTCTTC,CASGLAGINEQFF
many,TRBJ2-1,TRBD2,TRBV6-6,TGTGCCAGCAGTTACCGGGAGGGCTCCTACAATGAGCAGTTCTTC,CASSYREGSYNEQFF
many,TRBJ2-7,.,TRBV12-3/TRBV12-4,TGTGCCAGCAGTTTGTCACCCCACTCCTACGAGCAGTACTTC,CASSLSPHSYEQYF
many,TRBJ2-3,.,TRBV5-5,TGTGCCAGCAGCTTGAATACGGGCACAGATACGCAGTATTTT,CASSLNTGTDTQYF
many,TRBJ2-5,.,TRBV18,TGTGCCAGCTCACAAGGAGAGCAAGAGACCCAGTACTTC,CASSQGEQETQYF
few,TRBJ2-6,.,TRBV9,TGTGCCAGCAGCGTAGCCGAGAGAACGGATCTCTCTGGGGCCAACGTCCTGACTTTC,CASSVAERTDLSGANVLTF
many,TRBJ1-5,.,TRBV12-5,TGTGCTAGTGGTTTGGACGGACGAGGGTTTAATCAGCCCCAGCATTTT,CASGLDGRGFNQPQHF
.,TRBJ1-3,.,TRBV27,TGTGCCAGCAGTTTATCTTGGGGGGCAGGAAACACCATATATTTT,CASSLSWGAGNTIYF
many,TRBJ2-1,TRBD2,TRBV2,TGTGCCAGAAGCGGGGGGCTTTACAATGAGCAGTTCTTC,CARSGGLYNEQFF
.,TRBJ2-2,TRBD2,TRBV6-1,TGTGCCAGCACGGTCAGCGGGGGGGCCGCCGGGGAGCTGTTTTTT,CASTVSGGAAGELFF
many,TRBJ1-6,.,TRBV27,TGTGCCAGCAGTTCAGGGACAATCGATAATTCACCCCTCCACTTT,CASSSGTIDNSPLHF
many,TRBJ2-7,TRBD1,TRBV5-5,TGTGCCAGCAGCTTGCAAACAGGGGGCTACGAGCAGTACTTC,CASSLQTGGYEQYF
many,TRBJ2-3,TRBD2,TRBV11-2,TGTGCCAGCAGTCAGGGGGCTAGCGGGGGGGCAGATACGCAGTATTTT,CASSQGASGGADTQYF
many,TRBJ2-7,TRBD2,TRBV15,TGTGCCACCAGCAGAGATTCGGGGGGGGCCTACGAGCAGTACTTC,CATSRDSGGAYEQYF
many,TRBJ2-3,.,TRBV18,TGTGCCAGCTCACCACTGAGCAGGGCAAGCACAGATACGCAGTATTTT,CASSPLSRASTDTQYF
.,TRBJ2-7,TRBD2,TRBV27,TGTGCCAGCAGTCCTAGCGGGGGGACTACCTACGAGCAGTACTTC,CASSPSGGTTYEQYF
many,TRBJ2-5,.,TRBV12-3/TRBV12-4,TGTGCCAGCAGTTTGGGGGACTACCAAGAGACCCAGTACTTC,CASSLGDYQETQYF
.,TRBJ2-2,TRBD1,TRBV27,TGTGCCAGCAGTCCCGACAGGGGAGGCACCGGGGAGCTGTCTTTT,CASSPDRGGTGELSF
many,TRBJ1-2,TRBD1,TRBV15,TGTGCCACCAGCACGTCCGGGACAGGGGGCTTAGTTAATGGCTACACCTTC,CATSTSGTGGLVNGYTF
few,TRBJ1-2,TRBD1,TRBV20-1,TGCAGTGCTAGAGCCGGGACAGGGGATTCCAATGGCTACACCTTC,CSARAGTGDSNGYTF
.,TRBJ2-5,TRBD2,TRBV6-2/TRBV6-3,TGTGCCAGCAGCGTCACCCGTCAATCCGGGACTATCCAAGAGACCCAGTACTTC,CASSVTRQSGTIQETQYF
many,TRBJ2-1,TRBD2,TRBV12-3/TRBV12-4,TGTGCCAGCAGTTTTCGCGGGGGGGCCAATGAGCAGTTCTTC,CASSFRGGANEQFF